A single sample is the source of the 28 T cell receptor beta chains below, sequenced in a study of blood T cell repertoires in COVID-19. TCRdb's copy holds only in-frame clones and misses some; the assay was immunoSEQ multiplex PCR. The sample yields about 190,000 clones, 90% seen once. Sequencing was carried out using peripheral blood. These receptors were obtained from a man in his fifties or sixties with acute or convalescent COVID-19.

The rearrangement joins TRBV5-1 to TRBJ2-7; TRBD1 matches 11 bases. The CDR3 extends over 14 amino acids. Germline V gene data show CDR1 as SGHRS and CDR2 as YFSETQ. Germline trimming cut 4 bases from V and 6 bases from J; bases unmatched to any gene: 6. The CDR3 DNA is TGCGCCAGCAGCCAAGGGACAGGGGGTCTCGAGCAGTACGTC. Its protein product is CASSQGTGGLEQYV.

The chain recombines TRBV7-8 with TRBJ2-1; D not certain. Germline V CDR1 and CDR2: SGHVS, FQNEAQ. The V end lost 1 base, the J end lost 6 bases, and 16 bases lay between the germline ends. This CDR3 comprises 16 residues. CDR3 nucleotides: TGTGCCAGCAGCTTAGTGCGCGCGGCCCCCATCAATGAGCAGTTCTTC. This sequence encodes CASSLVRAAPINEQFF.

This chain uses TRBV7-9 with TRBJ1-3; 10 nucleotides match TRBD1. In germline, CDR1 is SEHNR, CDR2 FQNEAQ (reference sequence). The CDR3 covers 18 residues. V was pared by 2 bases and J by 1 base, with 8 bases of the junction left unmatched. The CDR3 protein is CASSLPPGTGVSGNTIYF. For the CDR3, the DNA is TGTGCCAGCAGCTTACCCCCCGGGACAGGGGTATCTGGAAACACCATATATTTT.

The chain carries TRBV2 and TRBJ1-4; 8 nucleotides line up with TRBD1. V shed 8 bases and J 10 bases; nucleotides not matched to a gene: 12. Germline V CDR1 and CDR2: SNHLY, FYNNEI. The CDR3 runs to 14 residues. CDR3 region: CASGFGQGVGKLFF. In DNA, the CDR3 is TGTGCCAGCGGGTTCGGACAGGGTGTAGGAAAACTGTTTTTT.

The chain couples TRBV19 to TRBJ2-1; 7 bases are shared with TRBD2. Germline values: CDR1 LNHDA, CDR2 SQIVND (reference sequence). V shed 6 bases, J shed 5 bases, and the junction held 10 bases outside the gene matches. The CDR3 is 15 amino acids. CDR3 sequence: CASSYAGGLNNEQFF. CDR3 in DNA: TGTGCCAGTAGCTACGCCGGGGGGTTGAACAATGAGCAGTTCTTC. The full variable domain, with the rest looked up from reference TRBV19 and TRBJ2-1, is DGGITQSPKYLFRKEGQNVTLSCEQNLNHDAMYWYRQDPGQGLRLIYYSQIVNDFQKGDIAEGYSVSREKKESFPLTVTSAQKNPTAFYLCASSYAGGLNNEQFFGPGTRLTVL.

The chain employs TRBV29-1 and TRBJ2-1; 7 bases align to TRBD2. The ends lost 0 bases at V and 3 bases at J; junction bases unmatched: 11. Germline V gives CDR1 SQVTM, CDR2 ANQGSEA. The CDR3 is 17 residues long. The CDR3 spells CSVEEYPRGGFYNEQFF. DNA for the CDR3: TGCAGCGTTGAAGAATACCCACGCGGGGGTTTCTACAATGAGCAGTTCTTC.

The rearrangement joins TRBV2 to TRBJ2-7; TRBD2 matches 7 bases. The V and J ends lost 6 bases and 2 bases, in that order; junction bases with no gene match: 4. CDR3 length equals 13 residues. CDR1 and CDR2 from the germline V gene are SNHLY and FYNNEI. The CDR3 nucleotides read TGTGCCAGCAGGGCGGGGGTGGCCTACGAGCAGTACGTC. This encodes CASRAGVAYEQYV.

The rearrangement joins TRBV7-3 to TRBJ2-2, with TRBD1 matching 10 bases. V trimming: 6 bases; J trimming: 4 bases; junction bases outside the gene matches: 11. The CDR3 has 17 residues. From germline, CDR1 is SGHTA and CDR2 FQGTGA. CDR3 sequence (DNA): TGTGCCAGCAGTCTCGACGGGACAGGGGCTAGCACCGGGGAGCTGTTTTTT. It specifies CASSLDGTGASTGELFF.

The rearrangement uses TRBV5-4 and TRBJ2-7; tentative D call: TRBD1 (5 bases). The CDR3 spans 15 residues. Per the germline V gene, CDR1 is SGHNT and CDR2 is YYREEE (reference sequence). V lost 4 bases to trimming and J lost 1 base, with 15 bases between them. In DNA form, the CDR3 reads TGTGCCAGCAGCGCAGACAGTTTGGGTTCCTACGAGCAGTACTTC. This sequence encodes CASSADSLGSYEQYF.

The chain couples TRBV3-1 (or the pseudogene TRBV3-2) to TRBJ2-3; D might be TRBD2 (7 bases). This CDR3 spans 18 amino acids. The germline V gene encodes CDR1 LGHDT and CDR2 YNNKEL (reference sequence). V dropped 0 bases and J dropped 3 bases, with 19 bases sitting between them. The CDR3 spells CASSQERGGGGWTDTQYF. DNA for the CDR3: TGTGCCAGCAGCCAAGAACGAGGGGGAGGGGGATGGACAGATACGCAGTATTTT.

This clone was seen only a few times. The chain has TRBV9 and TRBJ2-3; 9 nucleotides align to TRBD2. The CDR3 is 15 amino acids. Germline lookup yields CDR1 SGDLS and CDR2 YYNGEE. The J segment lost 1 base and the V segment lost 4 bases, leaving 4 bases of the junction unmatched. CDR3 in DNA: TGTGCCAGCAGCTTGGGACTAGCAGGCACAGATACGCAGTATTTT. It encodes CASSLGLAGTDTQYF.

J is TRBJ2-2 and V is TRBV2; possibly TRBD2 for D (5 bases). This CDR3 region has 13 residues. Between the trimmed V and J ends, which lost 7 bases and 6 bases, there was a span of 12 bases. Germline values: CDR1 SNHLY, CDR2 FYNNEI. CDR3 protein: CASTVPSPGELFF. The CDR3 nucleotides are TGTGCCAGCACCGTTCCTAGCCCCGGGGAGCTGTTTTTT. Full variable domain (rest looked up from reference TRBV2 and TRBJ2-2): EPEVTQTPSHQVTQMGQEVILRCVPISNHLYFYWYRQILGQKVEFLVSFYNNEISEKSEIFDDQFSVERPDGSNFTLKIRSTKLEDSAMYFCASTVPSPGELFFGEGSRLTVL.

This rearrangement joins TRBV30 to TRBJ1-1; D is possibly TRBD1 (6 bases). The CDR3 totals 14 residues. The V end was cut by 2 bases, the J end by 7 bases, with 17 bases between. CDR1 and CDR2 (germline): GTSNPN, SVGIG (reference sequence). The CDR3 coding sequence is TGTGCCTGGAGTTCCCCTCAGGGGCCTTTTGAAGCTTTCTTT. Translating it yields CAWSSPQGPFEAFF.

The CDR3 spells CASSSHRGETEAFF. CDR3 bases: TGTGCCAGCAGCTCCCACAGGGGGGAGACTGAAGCTTTCTTT. V gene TRBV12-1 combines with J gene TRBJ1-1; TRBD1, the table's D call, lacks a check against the DNA. TRBV12-1 counts as a pseudogene. The CDR3 length is 14 residues.

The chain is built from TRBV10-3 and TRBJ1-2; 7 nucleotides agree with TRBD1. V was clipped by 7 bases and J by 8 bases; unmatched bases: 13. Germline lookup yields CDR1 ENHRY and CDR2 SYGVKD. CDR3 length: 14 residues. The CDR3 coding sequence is TGTGCCATCAACGGACCGGGACAGAGGGCAGGCTACACCTTC. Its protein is CAINGPGQRAGYTF.

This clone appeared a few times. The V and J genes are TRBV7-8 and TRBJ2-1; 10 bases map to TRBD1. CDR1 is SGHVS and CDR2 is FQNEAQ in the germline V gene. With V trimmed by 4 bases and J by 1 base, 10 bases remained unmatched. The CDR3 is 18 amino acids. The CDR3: CASSSSRDRGISYNEQFF. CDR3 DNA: TGTGCCAGCAGCTCCAGCCGGGACAGGGGAATATCCTACAATGAGCAGTTCTTC. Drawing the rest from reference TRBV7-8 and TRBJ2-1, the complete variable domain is GAGVSQSPRYKVAKRGQDVALRCDPISGHVSLFWYQQALGQGPEFLTYFQNEAQLDKSGLPSDRFFAERPEGSVSTLKIQRTQQEDSAVYLCASSSSRDRGISYNEQFFGPGTRLTVL.

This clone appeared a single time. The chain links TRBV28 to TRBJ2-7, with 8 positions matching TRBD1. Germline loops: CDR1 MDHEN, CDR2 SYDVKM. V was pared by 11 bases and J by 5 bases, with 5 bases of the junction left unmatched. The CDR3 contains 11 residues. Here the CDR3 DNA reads TGTGCCCTCAGGGGGCAGAACGAGCAGTACTTC. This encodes CALRGQNEQYF.

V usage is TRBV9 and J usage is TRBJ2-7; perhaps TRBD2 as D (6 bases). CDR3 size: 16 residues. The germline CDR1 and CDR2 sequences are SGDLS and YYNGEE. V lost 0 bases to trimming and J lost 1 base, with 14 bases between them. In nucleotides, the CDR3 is TGTGCCAGCAGCGTAGACCGCGGCGGGGCTTCCTACGAGCAGTACTTC. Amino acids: CASSVDRGGASYEQYF.

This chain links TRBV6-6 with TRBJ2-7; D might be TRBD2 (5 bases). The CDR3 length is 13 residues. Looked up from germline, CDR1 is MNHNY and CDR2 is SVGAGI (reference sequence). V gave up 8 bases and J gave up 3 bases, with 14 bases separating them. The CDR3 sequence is CASGGEGDYEQYF. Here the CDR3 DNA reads TGTGCCAGCGGAGGAGAGGGAGACTACGAGCAGTACTTC.

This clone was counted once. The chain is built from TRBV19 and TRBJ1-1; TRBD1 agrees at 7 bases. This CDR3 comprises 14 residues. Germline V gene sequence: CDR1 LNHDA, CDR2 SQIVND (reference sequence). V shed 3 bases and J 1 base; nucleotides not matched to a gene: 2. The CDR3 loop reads CASSIDRENTEAFF. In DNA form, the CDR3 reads TGTGCCAGTAGTATTGACAGGGAGAACACTGAAGCTTTCTTT.

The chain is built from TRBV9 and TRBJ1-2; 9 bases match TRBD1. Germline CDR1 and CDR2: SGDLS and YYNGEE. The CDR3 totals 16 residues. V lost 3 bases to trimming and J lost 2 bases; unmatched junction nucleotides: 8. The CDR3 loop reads CASSAGTGLENYGYTF. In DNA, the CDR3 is TGTGCCAGCAGCGCCGGGACAGGGCTTGAAAACTATGGCTACACCTTC.

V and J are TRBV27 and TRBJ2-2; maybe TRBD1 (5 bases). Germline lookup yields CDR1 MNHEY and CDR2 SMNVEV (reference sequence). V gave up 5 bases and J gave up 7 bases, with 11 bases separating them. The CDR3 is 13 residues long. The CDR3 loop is CASSHFTGGELFF. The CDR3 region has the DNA TGTGCCAGCAGTCACTTCACAGGCGGGGAGCTGTTTTTT.

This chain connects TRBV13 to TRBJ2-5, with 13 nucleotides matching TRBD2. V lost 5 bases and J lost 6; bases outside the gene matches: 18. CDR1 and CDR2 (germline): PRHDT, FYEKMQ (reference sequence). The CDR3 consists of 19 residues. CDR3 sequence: CASSPRTSGRVGTQQTQYF. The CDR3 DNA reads TGTGCCAGCAGCCCGAGGACTAGCGGGAGAGTGGGAACACAACAGACCCAGTACTTC.

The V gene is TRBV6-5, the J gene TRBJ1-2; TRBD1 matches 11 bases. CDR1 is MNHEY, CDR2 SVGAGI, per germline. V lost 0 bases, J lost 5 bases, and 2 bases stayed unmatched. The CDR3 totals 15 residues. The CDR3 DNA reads TGTGCCAGCAGTTACTCGGGACAGGGGGGTTATGGCTACACCTTC. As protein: CASSYSGQGGYGYTF.

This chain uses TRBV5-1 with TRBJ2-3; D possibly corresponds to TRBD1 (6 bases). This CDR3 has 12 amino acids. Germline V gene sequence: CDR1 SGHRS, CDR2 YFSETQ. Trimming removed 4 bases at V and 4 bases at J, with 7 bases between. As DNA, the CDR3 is TGCGCCAGCAGCGCAGGGGCAGATACGCAGTATTTT. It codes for CASSAGADTQYF.

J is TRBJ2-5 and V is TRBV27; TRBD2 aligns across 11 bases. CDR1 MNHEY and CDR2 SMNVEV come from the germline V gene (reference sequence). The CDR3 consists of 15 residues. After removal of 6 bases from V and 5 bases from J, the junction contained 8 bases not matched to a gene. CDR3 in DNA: TGTGCCAGCAGAGTTCTGGTAGCGGGGGGGGAGACCCAGTACTTC. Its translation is CASRVLVAGGETQYF.

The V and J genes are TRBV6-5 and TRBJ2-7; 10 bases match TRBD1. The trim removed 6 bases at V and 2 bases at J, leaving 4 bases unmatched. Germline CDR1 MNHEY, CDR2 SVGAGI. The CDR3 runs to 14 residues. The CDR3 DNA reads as TGTGCCAGCAGCGCCGGGACAGGGGCCTACGAGCAGTACTTC. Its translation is CASSAGTGAYEQYF.

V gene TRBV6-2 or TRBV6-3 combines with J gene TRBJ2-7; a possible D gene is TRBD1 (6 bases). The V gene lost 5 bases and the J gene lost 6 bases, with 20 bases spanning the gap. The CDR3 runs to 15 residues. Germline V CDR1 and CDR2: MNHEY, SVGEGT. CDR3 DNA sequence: TGTGCCAGCAGTAACCTCCCAGGGGATACTTCCGAGCAGTACGTC. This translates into CASSNLPGDTSEQYV.